This is a list of T cell receptor beta chains from one sample in a study of shared clonotypes between healthy human individuals. Here immunoSEQ multiplex PCR was the method, and the copy in TCRdb shows in-frame clones only, minus some. The profile shows 1,400,000 or so clones, about 98.5% of them singletons. The material sequenced was naive CD4+ T cells sorted from blood. These receptors were taken from a man aged 25 to 40 in good health. CDR3s include the opening cysteine and the closing phenylalanine or tryptophan. D genes are given only for firm matches. Some rows have no size entry. The others give once, few or many, or a class for an expanded clone.

DNA: TGTGCCAGCAGCTTGAAGGGCCTGAGTCAGGGCTCTGGAAACACCATATATTTT
CDR3: CASSLKGLSQGSGNTIYF
J: TRBJ1-3
size: -
V: TRBV5-5
D: -
length: 18

DNA: TGTGCCAGTAGGGTCAGGGGAGTCACTGAAGCTTTCTTT
CDR3: CASRVRGVTEAFF
J: TRBJ1-1
size: -
V: TRBV19
D: -
length: 13

DNA: TGTGCCAGCAGTAAGGGACAGGGGGCTCTGTACGAGCAGTACTTC
CDR3: CASSKGQGALYEQYF
J: TRBJ2-7
size: -
V: TRBV6-6
D: TRBD1
length: 15

DNA: TGTGCCAGCAGCTTCGGCAGGAGGGAGACCCAGTACTTC
CDR3: CASSFGRRETQYF
J: TRBJ2-5
size: -
V: TRBV5-6
D: -
length: 13

DNA: TGTGCCAGCAGTTTGGCTTGGGGGAACGAGCAGTACTTC
CDR3: CASSLAWGNEQYF
J: TRBJ2-7
size: -
V: TRBV7-9
D: -
length: 13

DNA: TGCGCCAGCAGCTTGGAGGGAGACCAAGAGACCCAGTACTTC
CDR3: CASSLEGDQETQYF
J: TRBJ2-5
size: -
V: TRBV5-1
D: -
length: 14

DNA: TGTGCCAGCAGTTTGGGGGGACAGGGTATCATCGATATTATGGAGCAGTACTTC
CDR3: CASSLGGQGIIDIMEQYF
J: TRBJ2-7
size: -
V: TRBV27
D: TRBD1
length: 18

DNA: TGTGCCAGCAGTCTTCTGAACTACGAGCAGTACTTC
CDR3: CASSLLNYEQYF
J: TRBJ2-7
size: once
V: TRBV28
D: -
length: 12

DNA: TGTGCCAGCAGCTTAGCGGAGATAAGGGACAATGAGCAGTTCTTC
CDR3: CASSLAEIRDNEQFF
J: TRBJ2-1
size: -
V: TRBV28
D: -
length: 15

DNA: TGTGCCAGCAGCTTAGTGGGGGACGGGAGGGACTATGGCTACACCTTC
CDR3: CASSLVGDGRDYGYTF
J: TRBJ1-2
size: -
V: TRBV7-9
D: -
length: 16

DNA: TGTGCCAGCAGTTTCAGGACAGCCCGACGCTCCTACGAGCAGTACTTC
CDR3: CASSFRTARRSYEQYF
J: TRBJ2-7
size: -
V: TRBV27
D: -
length: 16

DNA: TGTGCCAGCAGCTTAGGGCGGGGACAGGGGCGTAACACCGGGGAGCTGTTTTTT
CDR3: CASSLGRGQGRNTGELFF
J: TRBJ2-2
size: -
V: TRBV7-6
D: TRBD1
length: 18

DNA: TGCTCCGGGACTAACTACAATGAGCAGTTCTTC
CDR3: CSGTNYNEQFF
J: TRBJ2-1
size: -
V: TRBV29-1
D: TRBD2
length: 11

DNA: TGTGCCAGCAGCCCGGACAGGCAAGAGACCCAGTACTTC
CDR3: CASSPDRQETQYF
J: TRBJ2-5
size: -
V: TRBV7-3
D: TRBD1
length: 13

DNA: TGTGCCAGCAGTTCTCCGGGACTAGCTATCGAGCAGTTCTTC
CDR3: CASSSPGLAIEQFF
J: TRBJ2-1
size: -
V: TRBV28
D: TRBD2
length: 14

DNA: TGTGCCAGCAGTCCCGTGAGCGGGAGTACAGATACGCAGTATTTT
CDR3: CASSPVSGSTDTQYF
J: TRBJ2-3
size: -
V: TRBV28
D: TRBD2
length: 15

DNA: TGTGCCAGCAGTCGTAGTTATAGCAATCAGCCCCAGCATTTT
CDR3: CASSRSYSNQPQHF
J: TRBJ1-5
size: -
V: TRBV28
D: -
length: 14

DNA: TGTGCCAGCAGTAGACAGAGAAATCAGCCCCAGCATTTT
CDR3: CASSRQRNQPQHF
J: TRBJ1-5
size: -
V: TRBV6-6
D: -
length: 13

DNA: TGCGCCAGCAGCTTGAATTCCGTCTTGGGACAGGGTAATGGCTACACCTTC
CDR3: CASSLNSVLGQGNGYTF
J: TRBJ1-2
size: -
V: TRBV5-1
D: TRBD1
length: 17

DNA: TGTGCCAGCAGTCTTCTCGGGCAGGGGGCCCCTCACGAGCAGTACTTC
CDR3: CASSLLGQGAPHEQYF
J: TRBJ2-7
size: -
V: TRBV5-4
D: TRBD1
length: 16

DNA: TGTGCCAGCAGTCGGGGACAGGCCGGTAACACCGGGGAGCTGTTTTTT
CDR3: CASSRGQAGNTGELFF
J: TRBJ2-2
size: -
V: TRBV25-1
D: TRBD1
length: 16